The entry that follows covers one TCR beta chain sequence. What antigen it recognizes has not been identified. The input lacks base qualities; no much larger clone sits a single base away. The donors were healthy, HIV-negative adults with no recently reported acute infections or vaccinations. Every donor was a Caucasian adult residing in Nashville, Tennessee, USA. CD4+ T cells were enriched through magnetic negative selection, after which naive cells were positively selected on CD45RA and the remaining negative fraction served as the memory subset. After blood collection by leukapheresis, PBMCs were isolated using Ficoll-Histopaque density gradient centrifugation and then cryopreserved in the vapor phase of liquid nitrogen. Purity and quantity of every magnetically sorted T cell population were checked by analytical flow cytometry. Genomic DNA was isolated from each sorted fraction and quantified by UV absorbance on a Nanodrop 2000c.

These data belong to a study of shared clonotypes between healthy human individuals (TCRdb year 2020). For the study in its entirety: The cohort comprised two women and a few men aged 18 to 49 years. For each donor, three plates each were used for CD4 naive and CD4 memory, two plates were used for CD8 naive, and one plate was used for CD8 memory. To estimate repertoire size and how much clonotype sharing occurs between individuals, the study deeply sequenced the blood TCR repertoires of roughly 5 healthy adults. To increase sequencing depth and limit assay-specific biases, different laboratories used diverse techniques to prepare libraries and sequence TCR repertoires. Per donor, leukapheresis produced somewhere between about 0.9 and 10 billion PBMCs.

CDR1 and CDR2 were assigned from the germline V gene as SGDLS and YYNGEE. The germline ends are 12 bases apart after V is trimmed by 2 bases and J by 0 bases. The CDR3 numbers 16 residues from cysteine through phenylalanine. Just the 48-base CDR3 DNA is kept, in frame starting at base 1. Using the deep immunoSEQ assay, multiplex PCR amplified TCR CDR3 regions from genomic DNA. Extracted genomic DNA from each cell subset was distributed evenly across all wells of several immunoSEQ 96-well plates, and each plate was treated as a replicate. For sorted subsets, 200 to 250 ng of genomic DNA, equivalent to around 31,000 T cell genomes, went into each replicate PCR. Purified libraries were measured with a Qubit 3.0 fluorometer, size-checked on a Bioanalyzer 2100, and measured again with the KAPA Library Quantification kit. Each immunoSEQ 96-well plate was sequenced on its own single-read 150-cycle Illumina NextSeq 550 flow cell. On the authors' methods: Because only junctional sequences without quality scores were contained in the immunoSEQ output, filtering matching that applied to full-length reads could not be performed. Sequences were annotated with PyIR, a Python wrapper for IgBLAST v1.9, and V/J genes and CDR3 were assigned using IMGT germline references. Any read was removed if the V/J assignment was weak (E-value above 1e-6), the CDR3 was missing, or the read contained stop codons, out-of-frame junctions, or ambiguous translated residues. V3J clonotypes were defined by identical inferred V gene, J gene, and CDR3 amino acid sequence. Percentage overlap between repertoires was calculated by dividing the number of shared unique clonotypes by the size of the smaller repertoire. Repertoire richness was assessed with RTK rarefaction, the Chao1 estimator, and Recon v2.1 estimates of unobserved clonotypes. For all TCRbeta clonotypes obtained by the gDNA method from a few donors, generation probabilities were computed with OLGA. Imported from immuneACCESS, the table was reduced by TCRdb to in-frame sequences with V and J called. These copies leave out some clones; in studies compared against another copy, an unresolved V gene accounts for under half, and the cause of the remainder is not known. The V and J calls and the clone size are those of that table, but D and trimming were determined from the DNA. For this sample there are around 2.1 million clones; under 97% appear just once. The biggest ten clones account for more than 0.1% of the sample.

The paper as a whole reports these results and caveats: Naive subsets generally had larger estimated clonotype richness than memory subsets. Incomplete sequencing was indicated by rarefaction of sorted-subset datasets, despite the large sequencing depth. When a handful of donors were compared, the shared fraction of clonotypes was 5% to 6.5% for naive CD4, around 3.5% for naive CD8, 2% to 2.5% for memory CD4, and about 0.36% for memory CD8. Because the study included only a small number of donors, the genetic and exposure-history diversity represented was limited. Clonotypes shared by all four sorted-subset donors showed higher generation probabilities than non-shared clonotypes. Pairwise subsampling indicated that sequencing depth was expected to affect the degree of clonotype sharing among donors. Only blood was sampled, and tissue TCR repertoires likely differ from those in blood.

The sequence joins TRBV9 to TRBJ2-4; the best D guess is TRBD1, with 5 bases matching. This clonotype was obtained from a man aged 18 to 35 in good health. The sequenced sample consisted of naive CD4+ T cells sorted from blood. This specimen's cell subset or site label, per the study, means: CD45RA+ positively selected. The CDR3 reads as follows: CASSVGDSLAKNIQYF. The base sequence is TGTGCCAGCAGCGTTGGAGACAGCCTAGCCAAAAACATTCAGTACTTC.